Given below is one T cell receptor beta chain in context. These data come from a study of cytomegalovirus exposure and HLA in healthy donors. This CDR3 spans 18 amino acids. 13 Jbeta primers and 60 Vbeta primers were used for the PCR. Clones were read by immunoSEQ multiplex PCR, and TCRdb kept only the in-frame ones, dropping some. The sample consists of approximately 90,000 clones, 65% to 85% of them appearing once. Sequencing used PBMCs. The chain combines TRBV1 with TRBJ2-5; the table's D gene call, TRBD2, was not cross checked with the DNA. TRBV1 is designated a pseudogene. This receptor was obtained from a middle-aged man in good health and CMV-seronegative. The chain's CDR3 is CTSSQGTSRVSLEETQYF. CDR3 coding DNA: TGCACCAGCAGCCAAGGGACTAGCCGGGTGTCCCTTGAAGAGACCCAGTACTTC.